This T cell receptor (beta chain) originates from a study of human T cells and chemical hapten exposure. The wider study: Subjects had 2% DPC placed on roughly 2 cm by roughly 2 cm of upper inner arm skin for sensitization. All through the approximately 24-week study, the scalp of each patient received diphenylcyclopropenone doses weekly.

MiXCR, applied by TCRdb to the RACE reads, yields one record per CDR3 protein. The repertoire has 330,000 or so distinct CDR3 sequences, nearly 6.5% of them found once; the top ten carry about 6%. Study-wide findings and caveats: TCRs exceeding a frequency of 1 in 1000 stayed unchanged under DPC sensitization.

Germline V gives CDR1 SGHVS, CDR2 FQNEAQ. The CDR3 contains 12 residues. Trimming removed 5 bases from V and 2 bases from J, with 7 bases in between. Described time point: patch test 2, 6 weeks after DPC sensitization. Treatment denoted: therapeutic diphenylcyclopropenone sensitization with weekly scalp DPC. For this clonotype: Its antigen remains unidentified. This may stem from a read error, because a much larger clone lies one nucleotide away.

This rearrangement joins TRBV7-8 to TRBJ2-7, with D possibly called TRBD1 or TRBD2 (5 bases each). This sequence was found in a woman aged 18-35 years with alopecia areata. Some clones in this sample may be carry-over from other donors' samples. The source was whole blood, collected in connection with sensitization to the hapten diphenylcyclopropenone (DPC). The CDR3 sequence is CASSRDPYEQYF. CDR3 DNA: TGTGCCAGCAGCCGGGACCCCTACGAGCAGTACTTC.